This T cell receptor (beta chain) was obtained from a study of blood T cell repertoires in COVID-19 (TCRdb year 2020). Turning to the overall study: Samples covering the acute and convalescent phases of COVID-19 were provided by collaborators in the United States, Italy and Spain. The material from the prospective study consisted of cDNA or gDNA derived from T cells, B-cell-depleted T cells, or PBMCs. Deeply sampled blood TCRbeta repertoires from subjects exposed to, actively infected with, or recovered from COVID-19 were included in the dataset. The repertoires were released in a freely available public database intended as a resource for research on the immune response to SARS-CoV-2. The samples were drawn from two sources: the first 160 participants of the ongoing ImmuneRACE study, and about 1,300 subjects contributed by 6 global collaborators. The sample metadata nearly always contained a de-identified subject ID, COVID-19 status, age in years and sex. HLA class I and class II types, where available, came from metadata supplied by the sample provider rather than from assay-based typing. The investigation overall reported the following: Clinical and demographic metadata were provided uncurated, with the amount varying by source and participant.

Regarding this clone: Which antigen it targets is not known. No base qualities exist here, and no much larger clone lies one base off it.

The cysteine opens and the phenylalanine closes a CDR3 of 16 amino acids. The retained sequence is limited to the CDR3, 48 bases, with the frame set at the first base. Trimmed from V: 6 bases; trimmed from J: 1 base; junction bases lacking a gene match: 11. Looking up the germline V gene (reference sequence) yields CDR1 MNHNY and CDR2 SVGAGI. The collaborating institutions used their own protocols to collect whole blood in K2EDTA tubes. For TCRbeta analysis, collaborators shipped samples in one of three forms: frozen whole blood, isolated PBMCs, or DNA extracted from either of those sample types. TCRbeta CDR3 regions were amplified from genomic DNA by means of the immunoSEQ Assay, a bias-controlled multiplex PCR. The paper's processing steps were these. Nucleated cell counts per sample were estimated from amplification of reference gene primers within the assay. To quantify the absolute abundance of each unique TCRbeta CDR3 rearrangement, sequence reads were collapsed and filtered. For each sample, productive Simpson clonality was calculated by taking the square root of Simpson's diversity index across productive rearrangements. TCRdb retrieved this table from immuneACCESS and kept in-frame rearrangements only. Not all clones are present; in checked studies, unresolved V genes account for under half, and no reason is known for the remainder. The V and J calls and clone size were taken over from that table, and D and trimming were inferred from the DNA. This sample has tens of thousands of clones in its table, and just under 85% of those were observed once. The ten largest make up approximately 5% of the sample.

The sequence is built from TRBV6-6 and TRBJ1-1; 7 bases in between match TRBD1. Input material: peripheral blood. The source of this sequence is a man aged 50 to 59 with active COVID-19. The encoded CDR3 is CASSRSGGRKNTEAFF. The DNA sequence is as follows: TGTGCCAGCAGCCGATCAGGGGGACGGAAGAACACTGAAGCTTTCTTT.